These 4 T cell receptor beta chains were sequenced from one sample in a study of tumor and adjacent non-tumor tissue in lung cancer. RNA was extracted from bulk tissue without any cell sorting. The library came from three nested PCR rounds adapted from ARM-PCR protocols. TCRdb itself ran the multiplex PCR reads through MiXCR, one entry per CDR3 protein. This sample has approximately 70,000 distinct CDR3 sequences; about 80% occur once, and the top ten carry roughly 27%. Sequenced input: lung tumor tissue. Receptors originate from a man aged 55 to 69 with non-small cell lung cancer.

The genes are TRBV6-1 and TRBJ2-7; D call uncertain. V gave up 6 bases and J gave up 3 bases, with 18 bases separating them. The CDR3 has 15 amino acids. CDR1 and CDR2 (germline): MNHNS, SASEGT. Here the CDR3 reads CASRVHWAGSYEQYF. The DNA for the CDR3 is TGTGCCAGCAGGGTCCACTGGGCAGGCAGCTACGAGCAGTACTTC.

This clonotype came up once. One junction end disagrees with the germline gene, perhaps due to a read error. The rearrangement links TRBV20-1 to TRBJ1-1; no clear D. This CDR3 spans 14 amino acids. Germline CDR1 reads DFQATT; CDR2 reads SNEGSKA (reference sequence). The CDR3 DNA reads TGCAGTGCTGGAGACGGGCATGATACAACTGAAGCTTTCTTT. Its translation: CSAGDGHDTTEAFF.

The CDR3 nucleotides read TGCAAAGTTGGACTAGTGGGAGTGGGAGAGCAGTTCTTC. It encodes CKVGLVGVGEQFF. The V and J genes are TRBV29-1 and TRBJ2-1; 7 bases are a match to TRBD2. Germline V gene sequence: CDR1 SQVTM, CDR2 ANQGSEA. The CDR3 length is 13 residues.

Of note for this clonotype: The junction does not match germline at one end; this may be a read error. The chain couples TRBV11-1 to TRBJ2-3; possible D gene TRBD1, 5 bases. The germline V gene has CDR1 SGHAT and CDR2 FQDESV (reference sequence). This CDR3 is 13 amino acids long. For the CDR3, the DNA is TGTGCAAGCAGCTCCCAGGGTTCAGATAAGCAGTATTTT. This encodes CASSSQGSDKQYF.